The 9 T cell receptor beta chains reported below all come from one sample, sequenced in a study of identical twins. TCRdb re-called the 5' RACE reads through MiXCR, storing one row per CDR3 protein. The sample has 690,000 or so distinct CDR3 sequences, 8% to 9% seen once. The data were also submitted as part of a second study, on yellow fever vaccine responses in identical twins.

The sequenced material came from PBMCs. Receptors were obtained from a woman aged 18-35 years in good health.

The chain joins TRBV20-1 to TRBJ2-3; no clear D gene. V lost 3 bases and J lost 2, with 12 bases in between. The CDR3 length is 14 residues. The germline V gene has CDR1 DFQATT and CDR2 SNEGSKA (reference sequence). CDR3 DNA sequence: TGCAGTGCTAGTGGTGCTCTCCCCACAGATACGCAGTATTTT. This encodes CSASGALPTDTQYF.

This chain connects TRBV20-1 to TRBJ2-7, with 7 nucleotides matching TRBD1. The germline CDR1 and CDR2 sequences are DFQATT and SNEGSKA (reference sequence). Trimming cost V 3 bases and J 3 bases; bases outside gene matches: 8. The CDR3 loop spans 14 amino acids. This CDR3 reads CSARLRGLDYEQYF. DNA of the CDR3: TGCAGTGCTAGGTTAAGGGGGCTTGACTACGAGCAGTACTTC.

The V and J genes are TRBV7-2 and TRBJ2-1, with D perhaps assigned TRBD1 or TRBD2 (5 bases each). CDR1 SGHTA and CDR2 FQGNSA come from the germline V gene. Trimming cost V 0 bases and J 4 bases, with 16 bases left between them. The length of the CDR3 is 17 residues. CDR3 loop: CASSLAGRQTIYNEQFF. CDR3 DNA sequence: TGTGCCAGCAGCTTAGCGGGGAGACAGACCATTTACAATGAGCAGTTCTTC.

The CDR3 DNA sequence: TGTGCCAGCAGCCCTCGCCTATCAGATACGCAGTATTTT. The encoded protein is CASSPRLSDTQYF. This rearrangement joins TRBV7-2 to TRBJ2-3; D is uncertain. This CDR3 comprises 13 residues. CDR1 is SGHTA and CDR2 is FQGNSA in the germline V gene. Trimming took off 5 bases at V and 4 bases at J, with 10 bases between the two ends.

V and J are TRBV28 and TRBJ1-2; TRBD1 might be the D (6 bases). The V gene lost 3 bases and the J gene lost 4 bases, with 12 bases spanning the gap. CDR3 length equals 14 residues. CDR1 and CDR2 (germline): MDHEN, SYDVKM. CDR3 protein: CASSLDSRGYGYTF. In DNA form, the CDR3 reads TGTGCCAGCAGTTTGGACAGCCGGGGCTATGGCTACACCTTC.

The CDR3 DNA reads as TGTGCCAGCACCAACGACAGGGGGCTTTACGAGCAGTACTTC. Translation gives CASTNDRGLYEQYF. V is TRBV2 and J is TRBJ2-7, with 10 bases matching TRBD1. The CDR3 contains 14 residues. Trimming at V came to 7 bases and at J to 4 bases, leaving 7 bases not matched to a gene. The germline CDR1 and CDR2 sequences are SNHLY and FYNNEI.

This clonotype was recorded a few times. The chain has TRBV5-1 and TRBJ2-1, with TRBD1 matching over 10 bases. From germline, CDR1 is SGHRS and CDR2 YFSETQ. The CDR3 runs to 15 residues. V was clipped by 0 bases and J by 5 bases; unmatched bases: 2. CDR3 region: CASSLAGQGNNEQFF. The CDR3 DNA reads TGCGCCAGCAGCTTGGCGGGACAGGGGAACAATGAGCAGTTCTTC. Full variable domain (missing parts from reference TRBV5-1 and TRBJ2-1): KAGVTQTPRYLIKTRGQQVTLSCSPISGHRSVSWYQQTPGQGLQFLFEYFSETQRNKGNFPGRFSGRQFSNSRSEMNVSTLELGDSALYLCASSLAGQGNNEQFFGPGTRLTVL.

This rearrangement joins TRBV10-3 to TRBJ2-7; D remains unclear. Deletions cut 3 bases from V and 3 bases from J, with 9 bases between. The CDR3 contains 13 residues. Germline CDR1 and CDR2: ENHRY and SYGVKD. DNA of the CDR3: TGTGCCATCAGTGATACCGACGGCTACGAGCAGTACTTC. It translates to CAISDTDGYEQYF.

In its sample, this clonotype was seen many times. The rearrangement links TRBV7-9 to TRBJ2-3; the match to TRBD2 covers 13 bases. CDR3 size: 15 residues. Germline CDR1 reads SEHNR; CDR2 reads FQNEAQ (reference sequence). Unmatched junction bases numbered 4, after V lost 5 bases and J lost 5 bases. CDR3 nucleotides: TGTGCCAGCAGCCTCGGGACTAGCGGGGTAGATACGCAGTATTTT. Amino acid sequence: CASSLGTSGVDTQYF.